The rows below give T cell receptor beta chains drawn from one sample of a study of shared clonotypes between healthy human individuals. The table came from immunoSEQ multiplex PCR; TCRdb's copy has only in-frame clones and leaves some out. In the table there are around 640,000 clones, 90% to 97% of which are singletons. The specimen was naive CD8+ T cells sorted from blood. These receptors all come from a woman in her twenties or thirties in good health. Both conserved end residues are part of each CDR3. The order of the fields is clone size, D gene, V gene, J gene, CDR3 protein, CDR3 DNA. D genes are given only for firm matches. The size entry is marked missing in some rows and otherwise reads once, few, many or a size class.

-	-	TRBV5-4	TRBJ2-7	CASSPGGYEQYF	TGTGCCAGCAGCCCTGGCGGATACGAGCAGTACTTC
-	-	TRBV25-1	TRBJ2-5	CASSEFKSPYQETQYF	TGTGCCAGCAGTGAATTTAAAAGTCCGTACCAAGAGACCCAGTACTTC
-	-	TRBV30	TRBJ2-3	CACGTFGTDTQYF	TGTGCCTGTGGGACTTTTGGCACAGATACGCAGTATTTT
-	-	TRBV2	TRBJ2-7	CASRMGERYEQYF	TGTGCCAGCAGGATGGGGGAGAGGTACGAGCAGTACTTC
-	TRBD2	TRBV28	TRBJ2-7	CASRVTSGYEQYF	TGTGCCAGCAGGGTGACTAGCGGCTACGAGCAGTACTTC
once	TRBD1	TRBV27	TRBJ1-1	CATGTGYTEAFF	TGTGCCACCGGGACAGGGTACACTGAAGCTTTCTTT
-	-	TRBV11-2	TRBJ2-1	CASSLDLGGEQFF	TGTGCCAGCAGCTTAGATCTAGGGGGTGAGCAGTTCTTC
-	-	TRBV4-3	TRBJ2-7	CASSPGAEQYF	TGCGCCAGCAGTCCAGGGGCCGAGCAGTACTTC
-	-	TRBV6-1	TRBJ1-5	CASSENRVGSNQPQHF	TGTGCCAGCAGTGAAAATCGGGTTGGTAGCAATCAGCCCCAGCATTTT
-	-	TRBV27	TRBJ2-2	CASSFRVTGELFF	TGTGCCAGCAGTTTTAGGGTCACCGGGGAGCTGTTTTTT
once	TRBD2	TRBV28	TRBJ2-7	CASRRQGGEGFYEQYF	TGTGCCAGCAGGCGTCAGGGTGGGGAGGGATTTTACGAGCAGTACTTC
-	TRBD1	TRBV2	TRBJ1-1	CASSGTGGNTEAFF	TGTGCCAGCAGTGGGACAGGGGGGAACACTGAAGCTTTCTTT
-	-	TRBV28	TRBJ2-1	CASATYNEQFF	TGTGCCAGTGCGACCTACAATGAGCAGTTCTTC
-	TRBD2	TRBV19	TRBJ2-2	CASINLLAGGFTGELFF	TGTGCCAGTATTAACCTACTAGCGGGAGGCTTCACCGGGGAGCTGTTTTTT
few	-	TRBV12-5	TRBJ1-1	CASAWGRNTEAFF	TGTGCTAGTGCCTGGGGCAGGAACACTGAAGCTTTCTTT
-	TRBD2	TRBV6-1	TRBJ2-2	CASSVQPSGDTGELFF	TGTGCCAGCAGTGTACAGCCTAGCGGAGACACCGGGGAGCTGTTTTTT
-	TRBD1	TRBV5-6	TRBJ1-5	CASSSGQGQPQHF	TGTGCCAGCAGCTCAGGACAGGGTCAGCCCCAGCATTTT
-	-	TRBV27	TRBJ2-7	CASSERQPHEQYF	TGTGCCAGCAGCGAGCGACAGCCCCACGAGCAGTACTTC
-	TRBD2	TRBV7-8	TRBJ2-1	CASSSGLADSPIYNEQFF	TGTGCCAGCAGCTCCGGACTAGCGGACTCCCCAATCTACAATGAGCAGTTCTTC
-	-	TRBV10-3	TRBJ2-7	CAIKAGGLGEQYF	TGTGCCATCAAAGCCGGGGGATTGGGCGAGCAGTACTTC
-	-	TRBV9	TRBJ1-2	CASNLGGRGYTF	TGTGCCAGCAACCTTGGGGGTCGTGGCTACACCTTC
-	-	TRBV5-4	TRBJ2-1	CASSHTEFRYNEQFF	TGTGCCAGCAGCCACACAGAGTTTCGGTACAATGAGCAGTTCTTC
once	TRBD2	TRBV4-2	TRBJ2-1	CASSQDREVEQFF	TGTGCCAGCAGCCAAGATCGGGAGGTTGAGCAGTTCTTC
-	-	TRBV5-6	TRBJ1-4	CASSFYGNEKLFF	TGTGCCAGCAGCTTTTACGGAAACGAAAAACTGTTTTTT
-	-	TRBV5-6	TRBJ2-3	CASSFLSAADTQYF	TGTGCCAGCAGCTTTTTAAGTGCCGCAGATACGCAGTATTTT
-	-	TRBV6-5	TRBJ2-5	CASRAKTTHQETQYF	TGTGCCAGCAGAGCAAAGACTACACACCAAGAGACCCAGTACTTC
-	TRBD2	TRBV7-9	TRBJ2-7	CASSSLAGTNSYEQYF	TGTGCCAGCAGCTCACTAGCGGGAACGAACTCCTACGAGCAGTACTTC
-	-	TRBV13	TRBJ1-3	CASSLVGGFSGNTIYF	TGTGCCAGCAGCTTAGTTGGAGGCTTCTCTGGAAACACCATATATTTT
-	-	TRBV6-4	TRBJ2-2	CASSDTSGTGELFF	TGTGCCAGCAGTGACACCTCGGGCACCGGGGAGCTGTTTTTT
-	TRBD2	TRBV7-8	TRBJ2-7	CASSQAGKSYEQYF	TGTGCCAGCAGCCAAGCGGGAAAATCCTACGAGCAGTACTTC
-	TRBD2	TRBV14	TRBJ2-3	CASSQLIAGGNTDTQYF	TGTGCCAGCAGCCAACTAATAGCGGGGGGGAACACAGATACGCAGTATTTT
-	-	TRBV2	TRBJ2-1	CASTEGGADHVSYNEQFF	TGTGCCAGCACCGAGGGGGGAGCGGATCACGTTTCCTACAATGAGCAGTTCTTC
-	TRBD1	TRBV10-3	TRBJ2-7	CAISGTGGHEQYF	TGTGCCATCAGTGGGACAGGGGGGCACGAGCAGTACTTC
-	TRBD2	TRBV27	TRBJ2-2	CASSFTTSGPTGELFF	TGTGCCAGCAGTTTTACGACTAGCGGGCCTACCGGGGAGCTGTTTTTT
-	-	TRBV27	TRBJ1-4	CASSGPNEKLFF	TGTGCCAGCTCCGGACCTAATGAAAAACTGTTTTTT
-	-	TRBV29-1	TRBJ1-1	CSVGAEAFF	TGCAGCGTTGGCGCTGAAGCTTTCTTT
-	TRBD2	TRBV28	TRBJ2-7	CASSLSLGATSGRTYEQYF	TGTGCCAGCAGTTTATCTTTAGGGGCTACTAGCGGGAGGACCTACGAGCAGTACTTC
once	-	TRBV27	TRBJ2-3	CASSLSVGADTQYF	TGTGCCAGCAGTTTATCGGTTGGTGCAGATACGCAGTATTTT
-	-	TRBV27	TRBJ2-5	CASSPWTGGETQYF	TGTGCCAGCAGTCCCTGGACCGGAGGGGAGACCCAGTACTTC
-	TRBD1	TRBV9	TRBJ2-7	CASSVEGRGPDEQYF	TGTGCCAGCAGCGTAGAGGGCAGGGGGCCGGACGAGCAGTACTTC
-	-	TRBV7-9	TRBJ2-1	CASSSGFPLKGNEQFF	TGTGCCAGCAGCTCGGGATTTCCCCTCAAGGGCAATGAGCAGTTCTTC
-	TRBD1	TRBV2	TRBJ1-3	CASSRTGDSGNTIYF	TGTGCCAGCAGCCGGACAGGGGACTCTGGAAACACCATATATTTT
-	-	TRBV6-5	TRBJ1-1	CASSSSPMGTEAFF	TGTGCCAGCAGTTCGAGCCCGATGGGGACTGAAGCTTTCTTT
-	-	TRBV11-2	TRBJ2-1	CASSRAPSSYNEQFF	TGTGCCAGCAGTAGAGCCCCGAGCTCCTACAATGAGCAGTTCTTC
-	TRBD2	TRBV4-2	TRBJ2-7	CASSYRLAGGSYEQYF	TGTGCCAGCAGCTATCGCCTAGCGGGGGGTTCCTACGAGCAGTACTTC
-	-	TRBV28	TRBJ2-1	CASSFQGEDEQFF	TGTGCCAGCAGTTTTCAGGGGGAGGATGAGCAGTTCTTC
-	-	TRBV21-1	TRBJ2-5	CASTVTQYF	TGTGCCAGCACCGTGACCCAGTACTTC
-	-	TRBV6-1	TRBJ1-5	CASSDWTVVSNQPQHF	TGTGCCAGCAGTGACTGGACAGTGGTTAGCAATCAGCCCCAGCATTTT
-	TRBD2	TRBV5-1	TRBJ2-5	CASSLTAGVETQYF	TGCGCCAGCAGCTTGACGGCGGGAGTGGAGACCCAGTACTTC
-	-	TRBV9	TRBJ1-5	CASSVGWRRDQPQHF	TGTGCCAGCAGCGTAGGGTGGCGCAGGGATCAGCCCCAGCATTTT
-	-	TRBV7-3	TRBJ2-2	CASSLTSRTTGELFF	TGTGCCAGCAGCTTAACTTCCAGGACCACCGGGGAGCTGTTTTTT